Sequencing of this TCR beta chain was carried out in a study of shared T cell receptors in the human thymus. Libraries were prepared by immunoSEQ multiplex PCR; TCRdb keeps only in-frame clonotypes and omits some of them. The sample has about 660,000 clones; 88% are singletons. Germline lookup yields CDR1 MNHNS and CDR2 SASEGT. This CDR3 has 15 residues. Trimming removed 10 bases from V and 9 bases from J, with 25 bases in between. These data also featured in a second study, about human thymus T cells. Per that paper: Biased V and J segment usage appeared in thymus and peripheral blood. Unrelated individuals reportedly shared highly overlapping thymic TCR repertoires.

The clonotype was recovered from a boy younger than two with a congenital heart defect. What was sequenced was thymocytes. The chain uses TRBV6-1 and TRBJ2-1; a weak D match, TRBD1 (5 bases). CDR3 amino acids: CAISFDFPPQGEQFF. The CDR3 DNA reads TGTGCCATCTCATTCGACTTCCCCCCGCAGGGTGAGCAGTTCTTC.